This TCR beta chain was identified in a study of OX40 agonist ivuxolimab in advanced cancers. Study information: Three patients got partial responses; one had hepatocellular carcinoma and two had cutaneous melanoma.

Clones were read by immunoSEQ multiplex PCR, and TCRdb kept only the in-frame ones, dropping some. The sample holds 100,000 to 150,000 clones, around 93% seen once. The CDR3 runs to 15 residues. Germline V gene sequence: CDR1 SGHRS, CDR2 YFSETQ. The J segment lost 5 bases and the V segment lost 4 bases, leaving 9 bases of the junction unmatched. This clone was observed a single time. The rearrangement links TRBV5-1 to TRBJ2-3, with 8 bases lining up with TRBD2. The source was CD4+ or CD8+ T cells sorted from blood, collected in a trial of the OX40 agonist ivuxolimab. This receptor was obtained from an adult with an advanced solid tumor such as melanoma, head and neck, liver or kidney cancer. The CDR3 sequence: CASSGPGLAGDTQYF. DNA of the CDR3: TGCGCCAGCAGCGGACCCGGACTAGCCGGAGATACGCAGTATTTT.